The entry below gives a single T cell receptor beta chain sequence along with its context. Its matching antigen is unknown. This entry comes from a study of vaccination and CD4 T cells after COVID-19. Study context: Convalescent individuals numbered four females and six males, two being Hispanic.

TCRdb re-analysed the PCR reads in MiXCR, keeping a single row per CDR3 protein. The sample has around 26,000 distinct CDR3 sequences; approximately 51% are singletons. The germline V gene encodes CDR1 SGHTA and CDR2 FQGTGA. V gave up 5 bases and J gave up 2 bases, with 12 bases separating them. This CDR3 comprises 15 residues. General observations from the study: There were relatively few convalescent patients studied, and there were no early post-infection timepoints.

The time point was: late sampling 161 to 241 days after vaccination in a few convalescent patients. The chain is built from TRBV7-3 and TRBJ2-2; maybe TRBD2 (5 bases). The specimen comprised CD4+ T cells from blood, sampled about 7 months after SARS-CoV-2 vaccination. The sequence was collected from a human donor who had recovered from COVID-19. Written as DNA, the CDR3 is TGTGCCAGCAGCCCCCGGACTGCTAACACCGGGGAGCTGTTTTTT. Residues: CASSPRTANTGELFF. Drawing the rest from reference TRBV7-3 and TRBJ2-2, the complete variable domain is GAGVSQTPSNKVTEKGKYVELRCDPISGHTALYWYRQSLGQGPEFLIYFQGTGAADDSGLPNDRFFAVRPEGSVSTLKIQRTERGDSAVYLCASSPRTANTGELFFGEGSRLTVL.